The rows below give T cell receptor beta chains drawn from one sample of a study of cytomegalovirus exposure and HLA in healthy donors. Measured with immunoSEQ multiplex PCR; TCRdb has only the in-frame clones, and not every one. Of tens of thousands of clones in the sample, 74% were seen once. Specimen: PBMCs. The origin of the receptors is a young man in good health and CMV-seronegative. Each CDR3 is given with its conserved first and last residue. Fields, in order: V gene, clone size, J gene, D gene, CDR3 DNA, CDR3 protein. A D gene is named only where the DNA matches it firmly. The size entry is marked missing in some rows and otherwise reads once, few, many or a size class.

v_call: TRBV7-2
clone_size: once
j_call: TRBJ2-5
d_call: TRBD2
cdr3_nt: TGTGCCAAACCCTTAGCGGGGACGAACCAAGAGACCCAGTACTTC
cdr3_aa: CAKPLAGTNQETQYF

v_call: TRBV6-5
clone_size: .
j_call: TRBJ1-4
d_call: TRBD1
cdr3_nt: TGTGCCAGCAGTCATGAGGGACAGAATGAAAAACTGTTTTTT
cdr3_aa: CASSHEGQNEKLFF

v_call: TRBV21-1
clone_size: .
j_call: TRBJ2-2
d_call: .
cdr3_nt: TGTGCCAGCAGCGCGCGCGAAGGGAGACCGCTGAGTTATAACACCGGGGAGCTGTTTTTT
cdr3_aa: CASSAREGRPLSYNTGELFF

v_call: TRBV5-1
clone_size: .
j_call: TRBJ2-1
d_call: TRBD1
cdr3_nt: TGCGCCAGCAGCTTGGGGGGACAGGGCTCCTACAATGAGCAGTTCTTC
cdr3_aa: CASSLGGQGSYNEQFF

v_call: TRBV6-6
clone_size: few
j_call: TRBJ2-7
d_call: .
cdr3_nt: TGTGCCAGCAGTGGGCAGGGTATCAACGAGCAGTACTTC
cdr3_aa: CASSGQGINEQYF

v_call: TRBV19
clone_size: .
j_call: TRBJ1-1
d_call: .
cdr3_nt: TGTGCCAGTAGTATGAGTAACAGGGTAAACACTGAAGCTTTCTTT
cdr3_aa: CASSMSNRVNTEAFF

v_call: TRBV15
clone_size: few
j_call: TRBJ2-3
d_call: .
cdr3_nt: TGTGCCACCAGCAGAGGGACTAGCACAGATACGCAGTATTTT
cdr3_aa: CATSRGTSTDTQYF

v_call: TRBV19
clone_size: .
j_call: TRBJ1-5
d_call: TRBD1
cdr3_nt: TGTGCCAGTATGCGGGACAGGGGACGCGATCAGCCCCAGCATTTT
cdr3_aa: CASMRDRGRDQPQHF

v_call: TRBV29-1
clone_size: .
j_call: TRBJ2-3
d_call: .
cdr3_nt: TGCAGCGTTGAAGATTCTGGATCCAAAGGGGCATATACGCAGTATTTT
cdr3_aa: CSVEDSGSKGAYTQYF

v_call: TRBV2
clone_size: .
j_call: TRBJ2-7
d_call: .
cdr3_nt: TGTGCCAGCAGGGCAGGGGTATCTTACGAGCAGTACTTC
cdr3_aa: CASRAGVSYEQYF

v_call: TRBV6-1
clone_size: once
j_call: TRBJ2-1
d_call: TRBD2
cdr3_nt: TGTGCCAGCAGTGAAGGTATATCTAGCGGGGGAGGAGAGCAGTTCTTC
cdr3_aa: CASSEGISSGGGEQFF

v_call: TRBV28
clone_size: .
j_call: TRBJ2-4
d_call: .
cdr3_nt: TGTGCCAGCAGTTTGGGGCAGCAAAACATTCAGTACTTC
cdr3_aa: CASSLGQQNIQYF

v_call: TRBV11-1
clone_size: .
j_call: TRBJ2-6
d_call: .
cdr3_nt: TGTGCCAGCAGCTTCATCGAGTCTGGGGCCAACGTCCTGACTTTC
cdr3_aa: CASSFIESGANVLTF

v_call: TRBV27
clone_size: .
j_call: TRBJ2-7
d_call: TRBD2
cdr3_nt: TGTGCCAGCAGTTTAGGGACTAGCGGGAGTCTTTACGAGCAGTACTTC
cdr3_aa: CASSLGTSGSLYEQYF

v_call: TRBV10-1
clone_size: .
j_call: TRBJ2-1
d_call: TRBD2
cdr3_nt: TGCGCCAGCAGTGATGGGGCTAGCGGGAATAATGAGCAGTTCTTC
cdr3_aa: CASSDGASGNNEQFF

v_call: TRBV9
clone_size: .
j_call: TRBJ1-1
d_call: .
cdr3_nt: TGTGCCAGCAGCGTGCAGGGGACGAACACTGAAGCTTTCTTT
cdr3_aa: CASSVQGTNTEAFF

v_call: TRBV27
clone_size: .
j_call: TRBJ2-6
d_call: .
cdr3_nt: TGTGCCAGCAGTTTTCGCTCTGGGGCCAACGTCCTGACTTTC
cdr3_aa: CASSFRSGANVLTF

v_call: TRBV6-1
clone_size: .
j_call: TRBJ1-2
d_call: .
cdr3_nt: TGTGCCAGCAGTGAAAGTTTGTACCAATCTAGCTACACCTTC
cdr3_aa: CASSESLYQSSYTF

v_call: TRBV7-2
clone_size: .
j_call: TRBJ2-7
d_call: .
cdr3_nt: TGTGCCAGCAGCTTAGTAGGAGCTAACTACGAGCAGTACTTC
cdr3_aa: CASSLVGANYEQYF

v_call: TRBV4-1
clone_size: .
j_call: TRBJ1-4
d_call: TRBD1
cdr3_nt: TGCGCCAGCAGCCGGGACAGGGGTGATGAAAAACTGTTTTTT
cdr3_aa: CASSRDRGDEKLFF

v_call: TRBV28
clone_size: .
j_call: TRBJ1-3
d_call: TRBD1
cdr3_nt: TGTGCCAGCAGCACTCCGAACAGGGGCTCTGGAAACACCATATATTTT
cdr3_aa: CASSTPNRGSGNTIYF

v_call: TRBV27
clone_size: large
j_call: TRBJ1-6
d_call: TRBD1
cdr3_nt: TGTGCCAGCAGCCGACAGGGATATAATTCACCCCTCCACTTT
cdr3_aa: CASSRQGYNSPLHF

v_call: TRBV12-5
clone_size: few
j_call: TRBJ1-1
d_call: .
cdr3_nt: TGTGCTAGTGGGCAGTCGTTTAACCCCACTGAAGCTTTCTTT
cdr3_aa: CASGQSFNPTEAFF

v_call: TRBV19
clone_size: .
j_call: TRBJ2-6
d_call: .
cdr3_nt: TGTGCCAGTAGTATTCCCGGTTCTGGGGCCAACGTCCTGACTTTC
cdr3_aa: CASSIPGSGANVLTF